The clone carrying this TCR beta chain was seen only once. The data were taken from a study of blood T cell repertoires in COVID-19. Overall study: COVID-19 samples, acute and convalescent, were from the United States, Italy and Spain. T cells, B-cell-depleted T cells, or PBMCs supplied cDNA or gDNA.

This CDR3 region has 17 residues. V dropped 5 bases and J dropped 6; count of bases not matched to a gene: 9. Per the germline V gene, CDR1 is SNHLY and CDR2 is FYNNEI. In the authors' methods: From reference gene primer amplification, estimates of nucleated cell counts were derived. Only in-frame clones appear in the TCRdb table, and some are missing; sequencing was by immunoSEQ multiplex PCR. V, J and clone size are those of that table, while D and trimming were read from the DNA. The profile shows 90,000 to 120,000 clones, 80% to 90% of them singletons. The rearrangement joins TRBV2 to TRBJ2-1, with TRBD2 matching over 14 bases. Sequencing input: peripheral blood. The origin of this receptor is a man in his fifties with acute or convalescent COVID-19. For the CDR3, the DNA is TGTGCCAGCAGTCTACCCCTGGGACTAGCGGGAGCCAATGAGCAGTTCTTC. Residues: CASSLPLGLAGANEQFF.